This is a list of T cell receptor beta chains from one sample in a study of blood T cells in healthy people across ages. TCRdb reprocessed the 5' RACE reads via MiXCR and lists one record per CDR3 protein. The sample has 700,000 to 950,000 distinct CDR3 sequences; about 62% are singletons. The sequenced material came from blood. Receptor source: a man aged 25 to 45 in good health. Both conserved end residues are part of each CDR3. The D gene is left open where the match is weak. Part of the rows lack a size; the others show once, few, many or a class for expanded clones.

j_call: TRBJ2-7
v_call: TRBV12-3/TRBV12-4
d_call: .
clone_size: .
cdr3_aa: CASSSRDRMIYEQYF
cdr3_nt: TGTGCCAGCAGTTCAAGAGACAGGATGATCTACGAGCAGTACTTC

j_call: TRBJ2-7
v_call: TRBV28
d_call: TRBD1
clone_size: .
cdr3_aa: CASRDRALQQYF
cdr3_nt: TGTGCCAGCAGGGACAGGGCTTTGCAGCAGTACTTC

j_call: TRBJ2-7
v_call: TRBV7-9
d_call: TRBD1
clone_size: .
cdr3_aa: CASSPASGTGTYEQYF
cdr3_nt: TGTGCCAGCAGCCCAGCTTCCGGGACAGGGACGTACGAGCAGTACTTC

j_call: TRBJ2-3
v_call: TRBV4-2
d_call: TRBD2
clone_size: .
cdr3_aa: CASSQGTGGSTDTQYF
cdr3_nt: TGTGCCAGCAGCCAAGGCACCGGGGGGAGCACAGATACGCAGTATTTT

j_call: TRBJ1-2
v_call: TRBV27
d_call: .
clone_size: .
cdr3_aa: CASRGLNLDGYTF
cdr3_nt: TGTGCCAGCAGGGGACTGAATTTGGATGGCTACACCTTC

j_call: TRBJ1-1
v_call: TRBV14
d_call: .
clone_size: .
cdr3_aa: CASSQSGVRNTEAFF
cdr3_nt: TGTGCCAGCAGCCAATCAGGGGTAAGGAACACTGAAGCTTTCTTT

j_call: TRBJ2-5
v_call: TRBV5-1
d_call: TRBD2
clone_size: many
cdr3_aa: CASSLALAGEETQYF
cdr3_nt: TGCGCCAGCAGCTTGGCGCTAGCGGGGGAAGAGACCCAGTACTTC

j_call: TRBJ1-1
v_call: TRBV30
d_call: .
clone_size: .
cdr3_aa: CAWTRRDIRFEAFF
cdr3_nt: TGTGCCTGGACCCGCCGGGACATCCGCTTTGAAGCTTTCTTT

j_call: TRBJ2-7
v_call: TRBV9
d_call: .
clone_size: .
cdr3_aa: CASSVGHSIYEQYF
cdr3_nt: TGTGCCAGCAGCGTGGGACACAGCATCTACGAGCAGTACTTC

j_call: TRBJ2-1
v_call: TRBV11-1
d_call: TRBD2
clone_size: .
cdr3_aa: CASSQLAGGLAEQFF
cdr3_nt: TGTGCCAGCAGCCAACTAGCGGGAGGGCTAGCGGAGCAGTTCTTC

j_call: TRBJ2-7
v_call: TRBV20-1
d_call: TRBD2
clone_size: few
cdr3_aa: CSAGGGIYEQYF
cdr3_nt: TGCAGTGCCGGGGGGGGAATCTACGAGCAGTACTTC

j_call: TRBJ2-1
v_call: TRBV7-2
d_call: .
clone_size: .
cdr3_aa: CASSFFRPDREGKQFF
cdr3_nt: TGTGCCAGCAGCTTTTTCCGCCCGGACAGGGAGGGTAAGCAGTTCTTC

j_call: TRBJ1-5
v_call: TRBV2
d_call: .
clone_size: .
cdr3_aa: CASRIESGPQHF
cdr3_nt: TGTGCCAGCCGAATAGAATCAGGACCCCAGCATTTT

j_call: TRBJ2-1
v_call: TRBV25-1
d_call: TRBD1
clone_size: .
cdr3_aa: CASREDRGGNEQFF
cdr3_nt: TGTGCCAGCAGAGAGGACAGGGGGGGGAATGAGCAGTTCTTC

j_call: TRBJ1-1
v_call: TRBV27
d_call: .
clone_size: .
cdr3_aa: CASSLSKGTNTEAFF
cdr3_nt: TGTGCCAGCAGTTTATCGAAAGGCACAAACACTGAAGCTTTCTTT

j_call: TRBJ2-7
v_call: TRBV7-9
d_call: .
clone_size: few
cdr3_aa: CASSPGVAEQYF
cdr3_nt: TGTGCCAGCAGCCCCGGGGTCGCCGAGCAGTACTTC

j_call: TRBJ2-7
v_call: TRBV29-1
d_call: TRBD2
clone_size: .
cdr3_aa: CSASGGWREGSYEQYF
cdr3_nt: TGCAGCGCTAGCGGGGGGTGGCGGGAGGGCTCCTACGAGCAGTACTTC

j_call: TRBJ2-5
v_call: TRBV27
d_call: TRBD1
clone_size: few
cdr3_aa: CASSTTGIRETQYF
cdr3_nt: TGTGCCAGCAGTACGACAGGGATCAGGGAGACCCAGTACTTC

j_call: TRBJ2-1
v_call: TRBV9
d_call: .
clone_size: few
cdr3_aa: CASSVGMGSGTNNEQFF
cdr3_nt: TGTGCCAGCAGCGTGGGAATGGGGAGCGGGACAAACAATGAGCAGTTCTTC

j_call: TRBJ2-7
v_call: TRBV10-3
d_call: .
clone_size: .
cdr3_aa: CAIGESFREQYF
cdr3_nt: TGTGCCATCGGTGAGTCGTTCCGCGAGCAGTACTTC

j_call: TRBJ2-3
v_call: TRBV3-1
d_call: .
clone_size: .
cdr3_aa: CASSQAAGTEPDTQYF
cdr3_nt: TGTGCCAGCAGCCAAGCGGCGGGGACAGAACCAGATACGCAGTATTTT

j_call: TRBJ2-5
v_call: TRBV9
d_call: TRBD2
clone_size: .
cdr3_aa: CASSPIAGSEETQYF
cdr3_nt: TGTGCCAGCAGCCCGATAGCGGGGAGTGAGGAGACCCAGTACTTC

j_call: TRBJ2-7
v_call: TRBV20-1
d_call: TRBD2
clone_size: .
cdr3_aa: CSARNSGSGVEQYF
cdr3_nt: TGCAGTGCTAGGAATAGCGGGAGTGGGGTCGAGCAGTACTTC

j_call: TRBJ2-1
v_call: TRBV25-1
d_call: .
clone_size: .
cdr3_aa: CASSEYAGNNEQFF
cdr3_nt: TGTGCCAGCAGTGAATATGCGGGTAACAATGAGCAGTTCTTC

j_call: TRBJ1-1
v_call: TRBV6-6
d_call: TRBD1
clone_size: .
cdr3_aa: CATGRLGGLRNTEAFF
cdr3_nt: TGTGCCACTGGCCGATTAGGGGGCTTAAGGAACACTGAAGCTTTCTTT

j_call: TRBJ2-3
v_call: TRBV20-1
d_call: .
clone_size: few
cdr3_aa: CSARLPIGPDTQYF
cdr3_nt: TGCAGTGCTAGACTTCCAATCGGTCCAGATACGCAGTATTTT

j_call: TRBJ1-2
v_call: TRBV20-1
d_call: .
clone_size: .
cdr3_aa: CSATDFTGSGYTF
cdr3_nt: TGCAGTGCTACCGATTTTACAGGGAGTGGCTACACCTTC

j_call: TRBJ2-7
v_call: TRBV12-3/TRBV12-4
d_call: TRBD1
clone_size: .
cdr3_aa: CASSPDRGRAAYEQYF
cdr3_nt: TGTGCCAGCAGTCCCGACAGGGGGCGGGCAGCTTACGAGCAGTACTTC

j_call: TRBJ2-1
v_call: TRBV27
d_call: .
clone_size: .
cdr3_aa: CASSWGVIYNEQFF
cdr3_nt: TGTGCCAGCAGCTGGGGGGTTATCTACAATGAGCAGTTCTTC

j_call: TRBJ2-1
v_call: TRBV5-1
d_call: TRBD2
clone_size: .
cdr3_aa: CASSRDGRDYPNEQFF
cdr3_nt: TGCGCCAGCAGCCGGGACGGGCGGGACTACCCTAATGAGCAGTTCTTC

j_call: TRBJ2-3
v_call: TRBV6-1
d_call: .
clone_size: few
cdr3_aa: CASSRQQLFTDTQYF
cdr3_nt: TGTGCCAGCAGCCGACAGCAACTATTCACAGATACGCAGTATTTT

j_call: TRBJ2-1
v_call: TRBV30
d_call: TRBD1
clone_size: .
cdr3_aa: CAWAWDRYNEQFF
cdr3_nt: TGTGCCTGGGCCTGGGACAGGTACAATGAGCAGTTCTTC

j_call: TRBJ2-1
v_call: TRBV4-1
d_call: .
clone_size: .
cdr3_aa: CASSQDHGYEQFF
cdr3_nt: TGCGCCAGCAGCCAAGATCACGGGTATGAGCAGTTCTTC

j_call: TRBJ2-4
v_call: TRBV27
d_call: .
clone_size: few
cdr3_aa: CASRPPPHQYF
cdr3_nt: TGTGCCAGCAGGCCACCCCCGCATCAGTACTTC

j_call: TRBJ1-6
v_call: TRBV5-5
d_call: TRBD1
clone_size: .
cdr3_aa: CASSIRQGYSPLHF
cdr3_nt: TGTGCCAGCAGCATCCGACAGGGGTATTCACCCCTCCACTTT

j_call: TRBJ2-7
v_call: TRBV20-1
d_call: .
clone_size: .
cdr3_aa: CSAYLGNYEQYF
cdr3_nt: TGCAGTGCTTACCTGGGCAACTACGAGCAGTACTTC

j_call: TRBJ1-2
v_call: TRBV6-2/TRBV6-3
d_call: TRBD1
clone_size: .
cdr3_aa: CASDTGFGQELYGYTF
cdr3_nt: TGTGCCAGCGACACGGGCTTCGGACAGGAGCTATATGGCTACACCTTC

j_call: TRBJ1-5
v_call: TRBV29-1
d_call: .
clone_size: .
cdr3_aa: CSVVVESGNQPQHF
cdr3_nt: TGCAGCGTTGTGGTCGAATCGGGGAATCAGCCCCAGCATTTT

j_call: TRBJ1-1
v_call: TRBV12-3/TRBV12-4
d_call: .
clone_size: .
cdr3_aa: CASSREVAWAEAFF
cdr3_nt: TGTGCCAGCAGCCGAGAGGTGGCATGGGCTGAAGCTTTCTTT

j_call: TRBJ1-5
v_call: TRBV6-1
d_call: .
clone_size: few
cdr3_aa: CASRRPNQPQHF
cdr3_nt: TGTGCCAGCCGGCGGCCAAATCAGCCCCAGCATTTT

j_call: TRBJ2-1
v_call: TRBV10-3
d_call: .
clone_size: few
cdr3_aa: CAISVAHRDEQFF
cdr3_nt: TGTGCCATCAGTGTAGCCCATCGGGATGAGCAGTTCTTC

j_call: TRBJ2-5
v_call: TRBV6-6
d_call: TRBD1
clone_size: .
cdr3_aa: CAIRTGVKQETQYF
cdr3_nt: TGTGCCATCCGGACAGGGGTCAAACAAGAGACCCAGTACTTC

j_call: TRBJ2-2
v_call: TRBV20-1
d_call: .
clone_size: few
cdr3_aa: CSARGRLGGELFF
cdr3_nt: TGCAGTGCTAGAGGAAGGCTAGGCGGGGAGCTGTTTTTT

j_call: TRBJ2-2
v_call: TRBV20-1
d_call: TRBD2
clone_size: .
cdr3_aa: CSARELAVGELFF
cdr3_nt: TGCAGTGCTAGGGAACTAGCGGTCGGGGAGCTGTTTTTT

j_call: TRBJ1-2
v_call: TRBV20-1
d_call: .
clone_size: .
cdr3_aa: CSARVGLGYGYTF
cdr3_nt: TGCAGTGCTAGAGTGGGTCTAGGCTATGGCTACACCTTC

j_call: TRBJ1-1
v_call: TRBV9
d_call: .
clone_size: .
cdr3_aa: CASSVGGGGSTEAFF
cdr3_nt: TGTGCCAGCAGCGTAGGAGGGGGAGGAAGCACTGAAGCTTTCTTT

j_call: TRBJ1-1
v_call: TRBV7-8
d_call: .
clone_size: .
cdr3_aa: CASSSGNRNTEAFF
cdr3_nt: TGTGCCAGCAGCTCCGGAAATAGGAACACTGAAGCTTTCTTT

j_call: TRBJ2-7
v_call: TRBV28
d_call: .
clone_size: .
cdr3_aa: CASSLRTGTSFGGQYF
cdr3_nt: TGTGCCAGCAGTCTAAGAACCGGGACTTCCTTCGGCGGGCAGTACTTC

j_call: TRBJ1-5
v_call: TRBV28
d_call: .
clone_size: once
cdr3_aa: CASTPVRASNQPQHF
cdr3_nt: TGTGCCAGCACCCCAGTAAGGGCAAGCAATCAGCCCCAGCATTTT

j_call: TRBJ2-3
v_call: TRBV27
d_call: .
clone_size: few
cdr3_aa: CASSYLPGTDTQYF
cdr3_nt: TGTGCCAGCAGTTATCTTCCGGGGACAGATACGCAGTATTTT

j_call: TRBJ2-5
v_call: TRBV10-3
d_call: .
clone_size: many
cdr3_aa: CATQGGKETQYF
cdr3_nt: TGTGCCACGCAGGGGGGGAAAGAGACCCAGTACTTC

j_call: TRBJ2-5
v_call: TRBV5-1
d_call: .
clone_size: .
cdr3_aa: CASRSGIRGETQYF
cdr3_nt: TGCGCCAGCAGATCGGGGATTCGGGGAGAGACCCAGTACTTC

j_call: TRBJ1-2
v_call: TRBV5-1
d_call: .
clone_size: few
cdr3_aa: CASRGKRDGYTF
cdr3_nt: TGCGCCAGCAGAGGAAAGAGGGATGGCTACACCTTC

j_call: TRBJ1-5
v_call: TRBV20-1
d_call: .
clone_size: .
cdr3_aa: CSAPPTTPSNQPQHF
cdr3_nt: TGCAGTGCCCCACCAACGACGCCAAGCAATCAGCCCCAGCATTTT

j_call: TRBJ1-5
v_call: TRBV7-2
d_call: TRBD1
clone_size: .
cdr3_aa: CASSQGARNQPQHF
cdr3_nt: TGTGCCAGCAGCCAGGGGGCTCGGAATCAGCCCCAGCATTTT

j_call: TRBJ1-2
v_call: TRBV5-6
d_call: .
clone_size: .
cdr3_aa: CASSLPGGSYTF
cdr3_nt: TGTGCCAGCAGCTTGCCCGGCGGCAGCTACACCTTC

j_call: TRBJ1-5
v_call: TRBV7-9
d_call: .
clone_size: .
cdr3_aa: CASSNTGNNQPQHF
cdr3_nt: TGTGCCAGCAGCAATACAGGGAACAATCAGCCCCAGCATTTT

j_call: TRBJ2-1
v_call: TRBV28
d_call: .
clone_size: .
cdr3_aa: CASRTQWDEQFF
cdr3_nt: TGTGCCAGCAGAACCCAGTGGGATGAGCAGTTCTTC

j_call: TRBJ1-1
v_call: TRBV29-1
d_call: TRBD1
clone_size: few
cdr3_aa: CSVGTAPFEAFF
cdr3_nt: TGCAGCGTAGGGACAGCGCCTTTTGAAGCTTTCTTT